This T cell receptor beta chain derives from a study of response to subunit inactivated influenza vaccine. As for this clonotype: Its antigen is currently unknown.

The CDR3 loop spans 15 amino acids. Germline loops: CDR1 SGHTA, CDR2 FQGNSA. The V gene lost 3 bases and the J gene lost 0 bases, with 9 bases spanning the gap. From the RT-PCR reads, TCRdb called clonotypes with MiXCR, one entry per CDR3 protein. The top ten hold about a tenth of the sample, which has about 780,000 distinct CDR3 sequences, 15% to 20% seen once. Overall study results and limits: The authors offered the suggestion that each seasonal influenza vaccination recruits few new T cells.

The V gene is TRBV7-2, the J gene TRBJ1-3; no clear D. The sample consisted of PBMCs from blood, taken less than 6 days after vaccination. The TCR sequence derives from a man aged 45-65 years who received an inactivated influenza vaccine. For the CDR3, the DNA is TGTGCCAGCAGCTTTATGTCTCTCTCTGGAAACACCATATATTTT. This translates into CASSFMSLSGNTIYF.